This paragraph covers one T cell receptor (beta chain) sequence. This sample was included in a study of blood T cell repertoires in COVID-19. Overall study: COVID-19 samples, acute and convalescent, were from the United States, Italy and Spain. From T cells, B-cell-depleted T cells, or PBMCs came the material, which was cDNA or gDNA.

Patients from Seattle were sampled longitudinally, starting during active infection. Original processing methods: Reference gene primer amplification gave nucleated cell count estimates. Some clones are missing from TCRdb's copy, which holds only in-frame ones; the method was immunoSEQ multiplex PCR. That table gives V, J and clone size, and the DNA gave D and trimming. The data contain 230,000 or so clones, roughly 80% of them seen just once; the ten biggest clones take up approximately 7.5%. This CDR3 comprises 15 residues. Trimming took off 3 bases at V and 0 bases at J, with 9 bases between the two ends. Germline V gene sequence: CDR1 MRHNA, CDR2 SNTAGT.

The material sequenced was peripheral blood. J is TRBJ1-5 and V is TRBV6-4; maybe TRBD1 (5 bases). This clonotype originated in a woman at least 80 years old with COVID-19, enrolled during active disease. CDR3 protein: CASSEGLNSNQPQHF. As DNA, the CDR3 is TGTGCCAGCAGTGAGGGACTAAATAGCAATCAGCCCCAGCATTTT.